This paragraph reports one T cell receptor beta chain. The record originates from a study of technical replicates of blood from a few donors. Trimming pared 7 bases from V and 1 base from J, leaving 14 bases between. Per germline, CDR1 SEHNR and CDR2 FQNEAQ (reference sequence). This CDR3 spans 15 amino acids. Data came from immunoSEQ multiplex PCR; TCRdb stores just in-frame clones and leaves some out. The table has roughly 50,000 clones, 93% seen once. This TCR was recovered from a human donor in good health. Some clones in this sample may be carry-over from other donors' samples. This rearrangement joins TRBV7-9 to TRBJ1-3; a possible D gene is TRBD1 (6 bases). The sequenced sample was PBMCs. The CDR3 loop is CASTPTGMSGNTIYF. The CDR3 DNA follows: TGTGCCAGCACCCCGACAGGCATGTCTGGAAACACCATATATTTT.